These T cell receptor beta chains were read from a single sample in a study of identical twins. Each CDR3 protein is one row after TCRdb ran MiXCR on the 5' RACE reads. The sample includes roughly 770,000 distinct CDR3 sequences, 15% to 20% of them seen just once. These data are also associated with another study on T cells expressing NK-cell markers.

The specimen was PBMCs. The receptors come from a woman aged 18-35 years in good health. CDR3s include the opening cysteine and the closing phenylalanine or tryptophan. D genes are given only for firm matches. Expanded clones get a size class; other rows say once, few or many, or leave the size out.

V,size,J,D,DNA,CDR3
TRBV20-1,.,TRBJ2-7,TRBD2,TGCAGTGCTAGACAGGGAGGGGAGAGGGAGCAGTACTTC,CSARQGGEREQYF
TRBV7-2,few,TRBJ2-1,TRBD2,TGTGCCAGCAGCTTAGCGGGCGGGAGGGTCGATGAGCAGTTCTTC,CASSLAGGRVDEQFF
TRBV29-1,.,TRBJ2-1,.,TGCAGCGTTGAGAAGGGTCTCAATGAGCAGTTCTTC,CSVEKGLNEQFF
TRBV7-8,few,TRBJ2-1,TRBD1,TGTGCCAGCAGCTTAGCAGGGGGCGTTATTAGGGAGCAGTTCTTC,CASSLAGGVIREQFF
TRBV6-1,.,TRBJ2-1,TRBD2,TGTGCCAGCAGTAATCTAGCGGGGGGTATAGATGAGCAGTTCTTC,CASSNLAGGIDEQFF
TRBV6-2/TRBV6-3,.,TRBJ2-1,TRBD2,TGTGCCAGCAGTTGGGCTAGCGGGAGGAATGAGCAGTTCTTC,CASSWASGRNEQFF
TRBV6-4,.,TRBJ2-1,TRBD1,TGTGCCAGCAGTGACTCAAGACAGGGTGGGAATGAGCAGTTCTTC,CASSDSRQGGNEQFF
TRBV12-3/TRBV12-4,.,TRBJ1-1,TRBD1,TGTGCCAGCAGCTCACAGGGGGAGACTGAAGCTTTCTTT,CASSSQGETEAFF
TRBV7-6,.,TRBJ1-3,.,TGTGCCAGCAGCTTAGCGGGCGGAGCCTACCCTGGAAACACCATATATTTT,CASSLAGGAYPGNTIYF
TRBV7-6,few,TRBJ2-7,.,TGTGCCAGCAGCCCACAGACGGGGCGATATGGGCAGTACTTC,CASSPQTGRYGQYF
TRBV7-3,.,TRBJ2-1,.,TGTGCCAGCAGCTTAGGGTTTGGCGGGGCTGAGCAGTTCTTC,CASSLGFGGAEQFF
TRBV20-1,.,TRBJ2-5,.,TGCAGTGCTAGAGGTCCAAGGACCCAGTACTTC,CSARGPRTQYF
TRBV5-1,few,TRBJ2-3,.,TGCGCCAGCACCCCCGACCCGGCAGCAGATACGCAGTATTTT,CASTPDPAADTQYF
TRBV15,few,TRBJ2-7,.,TGTGCCACCAGCAGCTATTATTCAGCCATCGAGCAGTACTTC,CATSSYYSAIEQYF
TRBV29-1,.,TRBJ1-2,TRBD1,TGCAGCGTTCAACAGGGGAACTATGGCTACACCTTC,CSVQQGNYGYTF
TRBV18,.,TRBJ2-3,.,TGTGCCAGCTCACCTCCGGAACAGGGCACAGATACGCAGTATTTT,CASSPPEQGTDTQYF
TRBV5-6,few,TRBJ1-6,.,TGTGCCAGCAGCTTTCAGGGGTATTCACCCCTCCACTTT,CASSFQGYSPLHF
TRBV9,.,TRBJ2-3,.,TGTGCCAGCAGCGCAACCGGACCTAGACTAGAGTATACGCAGTATTTT,CASSATGPRLEYTQYF
TRBV12-3/TRBV12-4,few,TRBJ2-1,.,TGTGCCAGCAGTCCTGGGGGCAGTGGGTATGAGCAGTTCTTC,CASSPGGSGYEQFF
TRBV20-1,.,TRBJ1-1,TRBD1,TGCAGTGTTTCGGGAAAGGACAGGGGGAGTACTGAAGCTTTCTTT,CSVSGKDRGSTEAFF
TRBV20-1,few,TRBJ2-1,.,TGCAGTGCTGGTGGGATATACAATGAGCAGTTCTTC,CSAGGIYNEQFF
TRBV20-1,few,TRBJ2-3,TRBD1,TGCAGTGCTTCTCGACAGGGGGTCCTTCCTCTCACAGATACGCAGTATTTT,CSASRQGVLPLTDTQYF
TRBV7-9,.,TRBJ2-1,.,TGTGCCAGCTCACAGCAGGCTGAGCAGTTCTTC,CASSQQAEQFF
TRBV29-1,.,TRBJ2-5,TRBD2,TGCAGCGTCGACGATAGCGGGAGGTACCAAGAGACCCAGTACTTC,CSVDDSGRYQETQYF
TRBV7-9,.,TRBJ2-3,TRBD2,TGTGCCAGCAGTTCGACTAGCGGGGATACGCAGTATTTT,CASSSTSGDTQYF
TRBV10-3,.,TRBJ1-5,.,TGTGCCATCACCCGGGATGGTAATCAGCCCCAGCATTTT,CAITRDGNQPQHF
TRBV20-1,.,TRBJ2-7,.,TGCAGTGCTCGGGACGTCGGCTACGAGCAGTACTTC,CSARDVGYEQYF
TRBV11-3,.,TRBJ2-1,TRBD1,TGTGCCAGCAGCTTATTCGGACAGGGGAAGGAGCAGTTCTTC,CASSLFGQGKEQFF
TRBV7-9,.,TRBJ2-3,.,TGTGCCAGCAGCCCCAGCTGGGGGACAGATACGCAGTATTTT,CASSPSWGTDTQYF
TRBV24-1,few,TRBJ2-1,.,TGTGCCACCAGCAGGAGAGGGGATGAGCAGTTCTTC,CATSRRGDEQFF
TRBV12-3/TRBV12-4,few,TRBJ1-5,.,TGTGCCAGCAGTTTACCCGGGATTCATCAGCCCCAGCATTTT,CASSLPGIHQPQHF
TRBV7-9,few,TRBJ2-1,TRBD2,TGTGCCAGCAGCTTATCGGCGGGAGCCGGGAATGAGCAGTTCTTC,CASSLSAGAGNEQFF
TRBV5-1,.,TRBJ1-4,.,TGCGCCAGCAGCTTGGAATACGCGGGGAATGAAAAACTGTTTTTT,CASSLEYAGNEKLFF
TRBV20-1,.,TRBJ2-1,.,TGCAGTGCTAGAGGGCTAGAGTTTGAGCAGTTCTTC,CSARGLEFEQFF
TRBV10-3,.,TRBJ1-2,TRBD1,TGTGCCATCACCAGGGACAGGGGAAATGGCTACACCTTC,CAITRDRGNGYTF
TRBV3-1,few,TRBJ1-1,.,TGTGCCAGCAGCCAAGAGCACAGGGTAACGGCTGAAGCTTTCTTT,CASSQEHRVTAEAFF
TRBV3-1,.,TRBJ1-2,.,TGTGCCAGCAGCCCGAACCGGGACATCACGATCGGTGGCTACACCTTC,CASSPNRDITIGGYTF
TRBV30,.,TRBJ2-5,TRBD2,TGTGCCTGGATTCGGACTAGCGGGGGGGATGGAGGGACCCAGTACTTC,CAWIRTSGGDGGTQYF
TRBV7-9,.,TRBJ1-5,TRBD1,TGTGCCAGCAGCTTCCAGGGGGGCGACAATCAGCCCCAGCATTTT,CASSFQGGDNQPQHF
TRBV10-2,.,TRBJ2-1,TRBD1,TGCGCCAGCACCCGGACAGGGTCCTACAATGAGCAGTTCTTC,CASTRTGSYNEQFF
TRBV20-1,few,TRBJ1-4,.,TGCAGTGCCCCGGGAGGAGAGGAGGGCACTAATGAAAAACTGTTTTTT,CSAPGGEEGTNEKLFF
TRBV11-2,.,TRBJ2-5,.,TGTGCCAGCTCCGAACTAGTCCAAGAGACCCAGTACTTC,CASSELVQETQYF
TRBV25-1,.,TRBJ2-1,TRBD2,TGTGCCAGCAAGCGGGGGAATGAGCAGTTCTTC,CASKRGNEQFF
TRBV3-1,.,TRBJ2-1,TRBD2,TGTGCCAGCAGCCTCGATACGGCTAGCGGGAGCTATGAGCAGTTCTTC,CASSLDTASGSYEQFF
TRBV5-6,many,TRBJ1-1,.,TGTGCCAGCAGCTGGGGTAGAGAAGCTTTCTTT,CASSWGREAFF
TRBV7-2,.,TRBJ2-7,.,TGTGCCAGCACTAAGTTTAGCGGTAAATCCTACGAGCAGTACTTC,CASTKFSGKSYEQYF
TRBV6-1,.,TRBJ2-3,TRBD1,TGTGCCAGCAGCGAACAGGGGGCTGGTACGTCCGATACGCAGTATTTT,CASSEQGAGTSDTQYF
TRBV4-1,few,TRBJ1-1,.,TGCGCCAGCAGCCAAATCGCGGGGATGAACACTGAAGCTTTCTTT,CASSQIAGMNTEAFF
TRBV11-2,once,TRBJ2-2,TRBD2,TGTGCCAGCAGCTCCTACAGCGGGGAGGGTGGCGGGGAGCTGTTTTTT,CASSSYSGEGGGELFF
TRBV7-9,.,TRBJ1-4,.,TGTGCCAGCAGCGAGGGGGAAAAACTGTTTTTT,CASSEGEKLFF
TRBV7-2,.,TRBJ2-7,TRBD2,TGTGCCAGCAGCTTCCCAGCGGGAGCAGGGACTGCCCACGAGCAGTACTTC,CASSFPAGAGTAHEQYF
TRBV7-9,few,TRBJ2-3,.,TGTGCCAGCAGCCGGGACATCGGCAGGGATACGCAGTATTTT,CASSRDIGRDTQYF
TRBV6-1,.,TRBJ2-1,.,TGTGCCAGCAGTATTTCCCCCCCAGCCCGTGGGGGGAATGAGCAGTTCTTC,CASSISPPARGGNEQFF
TRBV19,.,TRBJ1-1,.,TGTGCCAGTAGTATAACCGAAAACACTGAAGCTTTCTTT,CASSITENTEAFF
TRBV5-1,many,TRBJ2-5,.,TGCGCCAGCATGCCGGGAGATGGGGAGACCCAGTACTTC,CASMPGDGETQYF
TRBV29-1,.,TRBJ2-2,.,TGCAGCGTTGCTCTCCGGCTGAACACCGGGGAGCTGTTTTTT,CSVALRLNTGELFF
TRBV7-8,.,TRBJ1-1,.,TGTGCCAGCAGCTTGACTATCCGGGGCGCAGGGACTGAAGCTTTCTTT,CASSLTIRGAGTEAFF
TRBV4-2,few,TRBJ2-3,TRBD2,TGTGCCAGCAGCCATGTAGCGGGGGGCCAGGGAGATACGCAGTATTTT,CASSHVAGGQGDTQYF
TRBV12-3/TRBV12-4,many,TRBJ2-1,TRBD2,TGTGCCAGCACCGAGCGGGGGAGAGATGAGCAGTTCTTC,CASTERGRDEQFF
TRBV20-1,.,TRBJ2-3,.,TGCAGTGCTAGAGATACTATAGGGGCCTCGGATACGCAGTATTTT,CSARDTIGASDTQYF